These T cell receptor beta chains were read from a single sample in a study of response to subunit inactivated influenza vaccine. Each CDR3 protein gets one entry after TCRdb re-called the RT-PCR reads with MiXCR. The sample shows some 600,000 distinct CDR3 sequences, approximately 15% of them seen only once. The source material was PBMCs from blood, sampled about 14 days before vaccination. The receptors here all came from a man aged 50 to 60 who received an inactivated influenza vaccine. The CDR3 runs from the conserved cysteine through the conserved F or W. D genes are given only for firm matches.

TRBV20-1	TRBD1	TRBJ2-7	CSARDLIGQGGPYEQYF
TRBV7-7	TRBD1	TRBJ2-2	CASSWGQDTGELFF
TRBV5-5	NA	TRBJ2-5	CASSLEVEETQYF
TRBV10-2	NA	TRBJ1-1	CASLTGEAFF
TRBV3-1	NA	TRBJ1-1	CASSQGGLTGAFF
TRBV7-9	NA	TRBJ2-5	CASQFGGPGEETQYF
TRBV14	NA	TRBJ1-6	CASSQMNNSPLHF
TRBV4-1	TRBD1	TRBJ2-2	CASSQTGGTGELFF
TRBV2	NA	TRBJ2-1	CASRDGQGIRKQFF
TRBV27	NA	TRBJ2-3	CASSFSRPLHTDTQYF
TRBV20-1	NA	TRBJ2-3	CSATLEPTDTQYF
TRBV6-2/TRBV6-3	NA	TRBJ2-2	CASSYPRGRENTGELFF
TRBV7-9	NA	TRBJ2-5	CASSLGLSEGTQYF
TRBV20-1	TRBD1	TRBJ1-1	CSARTGGVGTEAFF
TRBV3-1	TRBD1	TRBJ2-7	CASSQVQGAYEQYF
TRBV7-3	NA	TRBJ2-1	CASSLNLLSSYNEQFF